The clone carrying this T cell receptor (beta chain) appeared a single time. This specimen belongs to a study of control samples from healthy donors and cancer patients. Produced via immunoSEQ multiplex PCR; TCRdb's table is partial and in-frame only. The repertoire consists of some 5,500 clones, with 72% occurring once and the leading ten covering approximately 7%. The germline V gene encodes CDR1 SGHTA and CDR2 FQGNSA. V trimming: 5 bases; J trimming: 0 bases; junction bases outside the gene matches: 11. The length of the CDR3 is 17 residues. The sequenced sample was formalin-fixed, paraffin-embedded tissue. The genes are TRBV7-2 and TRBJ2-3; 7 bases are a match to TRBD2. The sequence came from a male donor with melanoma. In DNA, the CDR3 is TGTGCCAGCAGCAGGGGCGGGGGTATAATGAGCACAGATACGCAGTATTTT. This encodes CASSRGGGIMSTDTQYF.